This T cell receptor beta chain was identified during a study of cytomegalovirus exposure and HLA in healthy donors. On the study more broadly: Across about 400 genotyped donors, approximately 80% landed in the Caucasian-associated ancestry cluster. Study-wide results and limits: With later analysis, a missense DCLRE1C variant became linked to TCR beta V- and J-gene trimming.

The study ran its PCR with 60 Vbeta and 13 Jbeta primers. How the authors handled the data: Approximately 73 million unique TCR beta chains, some 9.9 million shared, were counted in a later analysis. Some clones are missing from TCRdb's copy, which holds only in-frame ones; the method was immunoSEQ multiplex PCR. V, J and clone size derive from that table, while D and trimming were established from the DNA sequence. The sample gives approximately 110,000 clones, around 82% of which show up once; approximately 3.8% is in the top ten. V gave up 4 bases and J gave up 0 bases, with 6 bases separating them. CDR1 is SEHNR and CDR2 is FQNEAQ in the germline V gene (reference sequence). The CDR3 extends over 13 amino acids. This clone appeared once. Its cognate antigen is unknown.

The chain combines TRBV7-9 with TRBJ1-1; D not resolved. Sequences were obtained from PBMCs. This receptor was obtained from a man in his forties in good health and CMV-seronegative. CDR3 DNA: TGTGCCAGCAGCTCCCAGGTGAACACTGAAGCTTTCTTT. This codes for CASSSQVNTEAFF.